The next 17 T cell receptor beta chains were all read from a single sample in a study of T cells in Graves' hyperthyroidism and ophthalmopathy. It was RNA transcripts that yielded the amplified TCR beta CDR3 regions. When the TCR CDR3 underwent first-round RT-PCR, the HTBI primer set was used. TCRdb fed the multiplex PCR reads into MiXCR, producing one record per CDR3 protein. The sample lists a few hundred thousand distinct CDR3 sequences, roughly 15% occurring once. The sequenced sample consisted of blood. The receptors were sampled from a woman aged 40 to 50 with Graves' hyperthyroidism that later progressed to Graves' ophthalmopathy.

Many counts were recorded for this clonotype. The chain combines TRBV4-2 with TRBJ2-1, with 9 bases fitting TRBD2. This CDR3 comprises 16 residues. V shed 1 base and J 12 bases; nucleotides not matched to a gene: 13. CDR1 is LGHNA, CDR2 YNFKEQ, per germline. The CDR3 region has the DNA TGTGCCAGCAGCCAAGCTGCGGGAGGGCCCCATTCAGGGCAGTTCTTC. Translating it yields CASSQAAGGPHSGQFF.

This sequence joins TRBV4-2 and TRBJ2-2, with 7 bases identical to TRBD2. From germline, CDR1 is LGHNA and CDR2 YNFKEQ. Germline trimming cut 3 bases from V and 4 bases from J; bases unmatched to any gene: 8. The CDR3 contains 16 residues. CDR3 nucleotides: TGTGCCAGCAGCCAGCGGAGCGGGATGATCACCGGGGAGCTGTTTTTT. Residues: CASSQRSGMITGELFF.

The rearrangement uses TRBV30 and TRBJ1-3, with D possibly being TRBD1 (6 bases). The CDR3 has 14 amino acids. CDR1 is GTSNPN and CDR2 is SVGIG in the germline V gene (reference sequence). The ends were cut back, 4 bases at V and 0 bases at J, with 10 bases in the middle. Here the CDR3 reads CAWTGTSSGNTIYF. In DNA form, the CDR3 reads TGTGCCTGGACAGGGACAAGCTCTGGAAACACCATATATTTT. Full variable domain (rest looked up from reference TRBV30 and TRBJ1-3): SQTIHQWPATLVQPVGSPLSLECTVEGTSNPNLYWYRQAAGRGLQLLFYSVGIGQISSEVPQNLSASRPQDRQFILSSKKLLLSDSGFYLCAWTGTSSGNTIYFGEGSWLTVV.

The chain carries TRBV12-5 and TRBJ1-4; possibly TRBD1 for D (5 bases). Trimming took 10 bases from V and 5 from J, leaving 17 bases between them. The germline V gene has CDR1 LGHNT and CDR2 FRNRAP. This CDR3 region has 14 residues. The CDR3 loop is CATGQRGGNEKLFF. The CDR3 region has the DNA TGTGCTACCGGGCAAAGGGGAGGGAATGAAAAACTGTTTTTT.

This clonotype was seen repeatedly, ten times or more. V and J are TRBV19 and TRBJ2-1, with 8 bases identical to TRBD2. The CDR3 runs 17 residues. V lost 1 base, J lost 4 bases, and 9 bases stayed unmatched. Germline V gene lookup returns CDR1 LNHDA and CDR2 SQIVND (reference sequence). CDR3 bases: TGTGCCAGTAGTATAGTTGGCGGGAGGTTAATATACAATGAGCAGTTCTTC. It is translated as CASSIVGGRLIYNEQFF.

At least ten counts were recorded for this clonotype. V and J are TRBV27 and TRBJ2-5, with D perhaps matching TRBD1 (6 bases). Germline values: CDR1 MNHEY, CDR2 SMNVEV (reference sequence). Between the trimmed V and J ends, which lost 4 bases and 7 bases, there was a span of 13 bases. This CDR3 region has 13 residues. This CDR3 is CASSSILQGTQYF. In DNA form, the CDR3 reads TGTGCCAGCAGTTCCATCCTACAGGGGACCCAGTACTTC.

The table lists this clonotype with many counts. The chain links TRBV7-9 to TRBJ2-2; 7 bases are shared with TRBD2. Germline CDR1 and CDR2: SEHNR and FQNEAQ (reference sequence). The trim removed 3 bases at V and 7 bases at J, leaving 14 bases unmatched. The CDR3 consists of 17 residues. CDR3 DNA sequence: TGTGCCAGCAGCTTTCAATCGACTAGCCGGAGAATCGGGGAGCTGTTTTTT. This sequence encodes CASSFQSTSRRIGELFF.

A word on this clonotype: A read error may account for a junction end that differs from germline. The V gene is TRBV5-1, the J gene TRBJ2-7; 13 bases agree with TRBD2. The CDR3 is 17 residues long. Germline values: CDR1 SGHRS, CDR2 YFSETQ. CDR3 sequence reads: CASSEGLAGRSRVERYF. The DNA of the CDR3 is TGCGCCAGCAGCGAGGGACTAGCGGGAAGGTCCCGGGTCGAGCGGTACTTC.

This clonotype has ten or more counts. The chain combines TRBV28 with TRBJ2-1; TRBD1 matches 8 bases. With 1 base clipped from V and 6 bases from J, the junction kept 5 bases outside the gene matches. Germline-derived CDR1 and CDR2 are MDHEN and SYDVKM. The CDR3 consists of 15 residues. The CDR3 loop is CASSLLTGGSNEQFF. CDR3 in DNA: TGTGCCAGCAGTTTATTAACAGGGGGAAGCAATGAGCAGTTCTTC.

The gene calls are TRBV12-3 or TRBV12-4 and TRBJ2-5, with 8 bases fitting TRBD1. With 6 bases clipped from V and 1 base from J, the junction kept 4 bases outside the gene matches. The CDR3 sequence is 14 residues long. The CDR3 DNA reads TGTGCCAGCAGGCAGGGGGCCAGCCAAGAGACCCAGTACTTC. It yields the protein CASRQGASQETQYF.

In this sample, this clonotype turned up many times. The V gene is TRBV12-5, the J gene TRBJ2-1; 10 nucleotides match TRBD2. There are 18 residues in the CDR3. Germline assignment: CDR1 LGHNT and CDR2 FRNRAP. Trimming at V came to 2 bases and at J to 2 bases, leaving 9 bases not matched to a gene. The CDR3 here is CASGLRLAGASAYNEQFF. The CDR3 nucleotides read TGTGCTAGTGGTTTGAGGCTAGCGGGAGCCTCCGCCTACAATGAGCAGTTCTTC. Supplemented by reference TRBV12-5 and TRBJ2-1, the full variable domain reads DARVTQTPRHKVTEMGQEVTMRCQPILGHNTVFWYRQTMMQGLELLAYFRNRAPLDDSGMPKDRFSAEMPDATLATLKIQPSEPRDSAVYFCASGLRLAGASAYNEQFFGPGTRLTVL.

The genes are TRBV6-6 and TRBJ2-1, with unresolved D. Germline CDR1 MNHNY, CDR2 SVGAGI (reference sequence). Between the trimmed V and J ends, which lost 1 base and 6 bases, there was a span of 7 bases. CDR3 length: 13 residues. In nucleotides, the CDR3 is TGTGCCAGCAGTTACTTCTTTGGCAATGAGCAGTTCTTC. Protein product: CASSYFFGNEQFF.

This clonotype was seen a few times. The chain's CDR3 is CASNHRRSSYNEQFF. CDR3 DNA sequence: TGTGCCAGTAACCACCGGCGTAGCTCCTACAATGAGCAGTTCTTC. This chain uses TRBV19 with TRBJ2-1; the D is unclear. In germline, CDR1 is LNHDA, CDR2 SQIVND (reference sequence). The germline V and J ends were trimmed by 7 bases and 0 bases, with 13 bases remaining between them. This CDR3 has 15 amino acids.

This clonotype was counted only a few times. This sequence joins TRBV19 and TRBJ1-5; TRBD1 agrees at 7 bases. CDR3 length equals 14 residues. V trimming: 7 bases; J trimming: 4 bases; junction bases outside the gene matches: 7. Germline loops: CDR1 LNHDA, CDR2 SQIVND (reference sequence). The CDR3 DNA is TGTGCCAGTACTACGGACAGGTTAAATCAGCCCCAGCATTTT. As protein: CASTTDRLNQPQHF.

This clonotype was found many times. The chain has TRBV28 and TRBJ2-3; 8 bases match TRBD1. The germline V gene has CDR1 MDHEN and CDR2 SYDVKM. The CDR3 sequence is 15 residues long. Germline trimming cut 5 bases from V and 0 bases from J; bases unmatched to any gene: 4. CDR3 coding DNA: TGTGCCAGCAGTCACAGGGGGGTTAGCACAGATACGCAGTATTTT. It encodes CASSHRGVSTDTQYF.

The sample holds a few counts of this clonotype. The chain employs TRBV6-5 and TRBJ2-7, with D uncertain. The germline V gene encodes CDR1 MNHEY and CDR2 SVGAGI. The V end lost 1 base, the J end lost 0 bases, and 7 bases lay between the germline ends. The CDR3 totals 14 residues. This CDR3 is CASSYLQSSYEQYF. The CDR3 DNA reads TGTGCCAGCAGTTACTTACAATCCTCCTACGAGCAGTACTTC.

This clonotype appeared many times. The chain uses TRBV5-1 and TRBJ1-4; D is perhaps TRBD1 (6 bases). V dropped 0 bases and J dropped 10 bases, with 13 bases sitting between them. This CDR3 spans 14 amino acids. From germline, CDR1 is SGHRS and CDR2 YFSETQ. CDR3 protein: CASSLGQVQGKLFF. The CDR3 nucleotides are TGCGCCAGCAGCTTGGGACAGGTTCAGGGAAAACTGTTTTTT.